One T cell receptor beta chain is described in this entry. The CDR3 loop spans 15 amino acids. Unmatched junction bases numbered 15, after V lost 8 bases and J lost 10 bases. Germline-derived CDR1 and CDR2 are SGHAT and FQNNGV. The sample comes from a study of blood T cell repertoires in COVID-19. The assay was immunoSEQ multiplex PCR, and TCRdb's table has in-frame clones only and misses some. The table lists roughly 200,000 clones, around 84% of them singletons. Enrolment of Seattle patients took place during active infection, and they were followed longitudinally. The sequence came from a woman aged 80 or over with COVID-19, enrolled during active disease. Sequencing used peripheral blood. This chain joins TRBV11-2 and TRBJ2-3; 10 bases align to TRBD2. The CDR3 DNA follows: TGTGCCAGCCTCCAGGAGCTAGCGGGGGATTATGCGCAGTATTTT. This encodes CASLQELAGDYAQYF. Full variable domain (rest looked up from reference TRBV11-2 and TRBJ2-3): EAGVAQSPRYKIIEKRQSVAFWCNPISGHATLYWYQQILGQGPKLLIQFQNNGVVDDSQLPKDRFSAERLKGVDSTLKIQPAKLEDSAVYLCASLQELAGDYAQYFGPGTRLTVL.